Described below is a single TCR beta chain sequence and its context. These data belong to a study of T cell repertoires in cytomegalovirus infection. V shed 10 bases and J 2 bases; nucleotides not matched to a gene: 7. Germline V CDR1 and CDR2: MDHEN, SYDVKM. The CDR3 is 13 amino acids. Using its own MiXCR run on the reads, TCRdb lists one record per CDR3 protein. The repertoire consists of approximately 500,000 distinct CDR3 sequences, with approximately 26% occurring once and the leading ten covering 13%. Specimen: PBMCs. The chain combines TRBV28 with TRBJ2-7; 8 nucleotides line up with TRBD2. This sequence was found in a human donor in good health (CMV status not recorded). Some clones in this sample may be carry-over from other donors' samples. The CDR3 sequence: CAIGRGSPYEQYF. In DNA, the CDR3 is TGTGCCATCGGGAGGGGCTCACCCTACGAGCAGTACTTC.